A selection of T cell receptor beta chains follows, all from one sample in a study of CD8 T cells in ankylosing spondylitis. Each CDR3 protein gets one entry after TCRdb re-called the 5' RACE reads with MiXCR. The data hold over 400,000 distinct CDR3 sequences, with 25% to 30% observed a single time. Sequences were obtained from blood, either unsorted or a sorted T cell fraction (not recorded which). These receptors all stem from a male donor with ankylosing spondylitis. CDR3s include the opening cysteine and the closing phenylalanine or tryptophan. Each record gives: V gene, J gene, clone size, D gene, CDR3 DNA, CDR3 protein. D genes are given only for firm matches. Not every row has a clone size; where given, it reads once, few, many or a size class.

TRBV10-3,TRBJ2-2,few,NA,TGTGCCATCAGTATGGCCAGGGTCGACACCGGGGAGCTGTTTTTT,CAISMARVDTGELFF
TRBV18,TRBJ2-7,NA,NA,TGTGCCAGCTCCGTAGGAGCGGGCCCCTACGAGCAGTACTTC,CASSVGAGPYEQYF
TRBV15,TRBJ2-1,NA,TRBD2,TGTGCCACCAGCAGAGACGCTAGCGGGAGGCACAATGAGCAGTTCTTC,CATSRDASGRHNEQFF
TRBV20-1,TRBJ2-1,NA,TRBD2,TGCAGTGCTAGGACTAGCAGGGACCTCAATGAGCAGTTCTTC,CSARTSRDLNEQFF
TRBV5-5,TRBJ1-2,few,NA,TGTGCCAGCAGCTTGATGCTTCTACCTAACTATGGCTACACCTTC,CASSLMLLPNYGYTF
TRBV29-1,TRBJ2-1,few,NA,TGCAGCGTCGCGCTGGGGTCGGTGAACAATGAGCAGTTCTTC,CSVALGSVNNEQFF
TRBV10-3,TRBJ1-5,NA,NA,TGTGCCATCAGTGAGTCGTACGGGGGGGATCAGCCCCAGCATTTT,CAISESYGGDQPQHF
TRBV24-1,TRBJ2-5,NA,TRBD1,TGTGCCACCAGTGATCCGGGACAGACCGGGGAGACCCAGTACTTC,CATSDPGQTGETQYF
TRBV20-1,TRBJ2-2,NA,TRBD1,TGCAGTGCTCGACACGACAGGGCACCCACCGGGGAGCTGTTTTTT,CSARHDRAPTGELFF
TRBV7-6,TRBJ2-7,NA,TRBD2,TGTGCCAGCAGCTTCAGGCGGGAGGGAGTAATCCCCTACGAGCAGTACTTC,CASSFRREGVIPYEQYF
TRBV5-1,TRBJ2-1,few,NA,TGCGCCTCCGGGGGAGGAGCGGGTCGATACAATGAGCAGTTCTTC,CASGGGAGRYNEQFF